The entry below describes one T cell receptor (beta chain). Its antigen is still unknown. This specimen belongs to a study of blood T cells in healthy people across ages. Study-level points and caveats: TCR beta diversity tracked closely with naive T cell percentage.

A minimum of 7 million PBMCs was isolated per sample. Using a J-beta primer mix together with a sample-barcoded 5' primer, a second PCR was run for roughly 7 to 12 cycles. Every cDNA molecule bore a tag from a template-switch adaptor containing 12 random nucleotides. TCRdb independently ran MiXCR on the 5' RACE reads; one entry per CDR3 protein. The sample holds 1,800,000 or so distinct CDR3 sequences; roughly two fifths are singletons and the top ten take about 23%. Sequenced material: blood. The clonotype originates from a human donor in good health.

Written as DNA, the CDR3 is TGCAGCGTTGAAGCCCCAAAGGTCCGCGCCACTGAAGCTTTCTTT. It yields the protein CSVEAPKVRATEAFF. The chain has TRBV29-1 and TRBJ1-1, with D unclear. The V and J ends lost 1 base and 4 bases respectively, with 16 bases between them. There are 15 residues in the CDR3. Per the germline V gene, CDR1 is SQVTM and CDR2 is ANQGSEA.